Listed here is a single TCR beta chain. This entry is derived from a study of blood T cell repertoires in COVID-19. Turning to the study itself: COVID-19 samples from acute and convalescent phases originated in the United States, Italy and Spain. PBMCs, B-cell-depleted T cells, or T cells provided the cDNA or gDNA that made up the material.

Original handling: By means of reference gene primer amplification, nucleated cell counts were estimated. Some clones are missing from TCRdb's copy, which holds only in-frame ones; the method was immunoSEQ multiplex PCR. V and J calls and clone size are given by that table; D and trimming were obtained from the DNA. Counted here are 270,000 or so clones, around four fifths occurring once; the ten biggest clones make up 8% to 10%. Sequencing was performed on peripheral blood. This receptor was obtained from a woman aged 45 to 65 who had recovered from COVID-19.

CDR3 DNA sequence: TGTGCCAGCAGTCAGGGCGATGGCTACACCTTC. This sequence encodes CASSQGDGYTF. The chain links TRBV6-2 or TRBV6-3 to TRBJ1-2; weak D call: TRBD1 (5 bases). Germline V gene sequence: CDR1 MNHEY, CDR2 SVGEGT. The CDR3 extends over 11 amino acids. Deletions cut 5 bases from V and 6 bases from J, with 7 bases between.